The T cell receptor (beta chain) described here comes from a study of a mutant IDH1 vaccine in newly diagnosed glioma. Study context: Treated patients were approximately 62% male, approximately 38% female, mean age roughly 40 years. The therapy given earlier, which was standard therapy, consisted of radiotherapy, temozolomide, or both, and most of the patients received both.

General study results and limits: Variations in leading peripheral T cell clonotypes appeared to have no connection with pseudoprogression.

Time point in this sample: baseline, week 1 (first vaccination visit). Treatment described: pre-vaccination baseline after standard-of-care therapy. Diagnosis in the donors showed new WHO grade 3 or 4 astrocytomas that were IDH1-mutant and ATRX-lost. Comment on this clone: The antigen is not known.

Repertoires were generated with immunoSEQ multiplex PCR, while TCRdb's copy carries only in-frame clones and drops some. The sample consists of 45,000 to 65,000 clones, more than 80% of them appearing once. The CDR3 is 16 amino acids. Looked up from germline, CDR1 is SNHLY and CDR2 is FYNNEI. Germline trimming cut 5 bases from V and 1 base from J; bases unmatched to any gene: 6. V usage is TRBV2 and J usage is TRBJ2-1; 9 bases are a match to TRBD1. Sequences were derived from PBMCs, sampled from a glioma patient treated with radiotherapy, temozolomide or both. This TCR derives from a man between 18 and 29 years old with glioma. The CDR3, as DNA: TGTGCCAGCAGTCAAGGGGACAGGGAGTCCTACAATGAGCAGTTCTTC. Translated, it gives CASSQGDRESYNEQFF.